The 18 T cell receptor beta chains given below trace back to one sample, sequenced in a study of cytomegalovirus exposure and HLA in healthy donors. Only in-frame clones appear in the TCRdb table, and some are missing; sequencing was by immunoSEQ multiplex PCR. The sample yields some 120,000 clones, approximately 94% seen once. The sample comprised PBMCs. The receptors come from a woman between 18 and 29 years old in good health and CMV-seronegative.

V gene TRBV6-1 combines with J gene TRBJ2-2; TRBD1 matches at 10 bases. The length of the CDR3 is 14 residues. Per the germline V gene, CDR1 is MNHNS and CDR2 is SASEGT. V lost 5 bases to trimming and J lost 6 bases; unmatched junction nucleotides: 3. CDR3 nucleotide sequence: TGTGCCAGCAGTTCCGGACAGGGGGCCGGGGAGCTGTTTTTT. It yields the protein CASSSGQGAGELFF.

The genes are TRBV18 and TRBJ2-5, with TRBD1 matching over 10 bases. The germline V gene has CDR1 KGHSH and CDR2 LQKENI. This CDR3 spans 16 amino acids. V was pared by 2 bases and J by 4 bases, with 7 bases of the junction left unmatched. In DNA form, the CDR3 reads TGTGCCAGCTCACCAAGGGACGGGACAGGGGTAGAGACCCAGTACTTC. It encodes CASSPRDGTGVETQYF.

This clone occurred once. The CDR3 is CASSKKPTGAQPQHF. CDR3 bases: TGTGCCAGCAGCAAAAAACCGACAGGGGCACAGCCCCAGCATTTT. The chain joins TRBV11-2 to TRBJ1-5, with TRBD1 matching 8 bases. This CDR3 is built from 15 residues. The germline gives CDR1 SGHAT, CDR2 FQNNGV. With V trimmed by 5 bases and J by 7 bases, 10 bases remained unmatched. The full variable domain, its missing parts supplied by reference TRBV11-2 and TRBJ1-5, is EAGVAQSPRYKIIEKRQSVAFWCNPISGHATLYWYQQILGQGPKLLIQFQNNGVVDDSQLPKDRFSAERLKGVDSTLKIQPAKLEDSAVYLCASSKKPTGAQPQHFGDGTRLSIL.

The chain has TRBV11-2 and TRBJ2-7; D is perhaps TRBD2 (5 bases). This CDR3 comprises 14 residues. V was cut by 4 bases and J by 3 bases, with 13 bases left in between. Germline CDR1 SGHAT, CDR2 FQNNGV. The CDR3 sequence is CASSSPEGVYEQYF. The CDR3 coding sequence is TGTGCCAGCAGCTCCCCAGAGGGAGTCTACGAGCAGTACTTC.

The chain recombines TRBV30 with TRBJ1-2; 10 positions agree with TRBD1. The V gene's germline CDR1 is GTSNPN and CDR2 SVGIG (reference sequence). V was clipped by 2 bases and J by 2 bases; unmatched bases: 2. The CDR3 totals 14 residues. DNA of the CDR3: TGTGCCTGGAGTCCGGGACAGGGGAACTATGGCTACACCTTC. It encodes CAWSPGQGNYGYTF. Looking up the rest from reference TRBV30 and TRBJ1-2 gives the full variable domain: SQTIHQWPATLVQPVGSPLSLECTVEGTSNPNLYWYRQAAGRGLQLLFYSVGIGQISSEVPQNLSASRPQDRQFILSSKKLLLSDSGFYLCAWSPGQGNYGYTFGSGTRLTVV.

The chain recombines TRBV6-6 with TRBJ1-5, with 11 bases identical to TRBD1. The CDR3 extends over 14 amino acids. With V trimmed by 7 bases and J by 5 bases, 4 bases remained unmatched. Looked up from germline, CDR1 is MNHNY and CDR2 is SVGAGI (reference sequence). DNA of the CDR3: TGTGCCAGCACCCGGACAGGGGGCCATCAGCCCCAGCATTTT. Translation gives CASTRTGGHQPQHF.

DNA for the CDR3: TGTGCCAGTAGTGCGACCACAGGGCCCTACGAGCAGTACTTC. Encoded protein: CASSATTGPYEQYF. This chain connects TRBV19 to TRBJ2-7; possibly TRBD1 for D (6 bases). CDR1 is LNHDA, CDR2 SQIVND, per germline (reference sequence). V lost 5 bases to trimming and J lost 2 bases, with 13 bases between them. CDR3 length: 14 amino acids.

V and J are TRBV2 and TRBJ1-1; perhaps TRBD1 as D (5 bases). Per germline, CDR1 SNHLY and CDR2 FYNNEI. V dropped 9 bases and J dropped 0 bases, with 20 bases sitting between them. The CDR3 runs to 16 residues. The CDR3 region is CASDRTGPQMNTEAFF. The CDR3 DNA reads TGTGCCAGTGACAGAACGGGCCCCCAGATGAACACTGAAGCTTTCTTT.

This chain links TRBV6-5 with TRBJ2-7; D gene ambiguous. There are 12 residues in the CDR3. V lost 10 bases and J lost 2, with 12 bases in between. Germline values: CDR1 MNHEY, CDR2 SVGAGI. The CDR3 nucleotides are TGTGCCACCCACAGATACCCCTACGAGCAGTACTTC. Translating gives CATHRYPYEQYF.

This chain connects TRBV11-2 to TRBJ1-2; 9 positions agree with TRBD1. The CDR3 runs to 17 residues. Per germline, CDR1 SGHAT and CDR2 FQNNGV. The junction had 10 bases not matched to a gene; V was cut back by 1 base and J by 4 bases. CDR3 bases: TGTGCCAGCAGCTTAGGAAACAGGGGGCGCTTAGGCTATGGCTACACCTTC. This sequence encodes CASSLGNRGRLGYGYTF.

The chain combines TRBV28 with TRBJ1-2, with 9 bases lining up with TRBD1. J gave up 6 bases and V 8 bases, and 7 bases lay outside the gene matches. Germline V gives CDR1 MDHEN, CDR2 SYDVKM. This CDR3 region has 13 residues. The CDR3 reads CASAWDRVDGYTF. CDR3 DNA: TGTGCCAGCGCCTGGGACAGGGTAGATGGCTACACCTTC.

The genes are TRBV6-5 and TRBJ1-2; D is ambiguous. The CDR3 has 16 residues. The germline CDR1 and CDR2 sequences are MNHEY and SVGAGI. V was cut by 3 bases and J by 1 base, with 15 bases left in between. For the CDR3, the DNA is TGTGCCAGCAGTTATTACCGGGTCCAACTTAACTATGGCTACACCTTC. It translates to CASSYYRVQLNYGYTF.

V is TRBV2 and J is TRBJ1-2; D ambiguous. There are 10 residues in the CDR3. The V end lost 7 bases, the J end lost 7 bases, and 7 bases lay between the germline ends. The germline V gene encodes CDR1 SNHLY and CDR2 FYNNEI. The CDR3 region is CASKTGGYTF. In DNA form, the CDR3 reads TGTGCCAGCAAGACTGGTGGCTACACCTTC.

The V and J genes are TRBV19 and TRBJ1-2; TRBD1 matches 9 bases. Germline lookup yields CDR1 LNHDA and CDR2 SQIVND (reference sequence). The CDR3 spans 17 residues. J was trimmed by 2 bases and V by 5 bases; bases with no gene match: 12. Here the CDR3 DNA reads TGTGCCAGTAGTGGGCGACAGGGGGGGACCCCAAACTATGGCTACACCTTC. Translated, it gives CASSGRQGGTPNYGYTF.

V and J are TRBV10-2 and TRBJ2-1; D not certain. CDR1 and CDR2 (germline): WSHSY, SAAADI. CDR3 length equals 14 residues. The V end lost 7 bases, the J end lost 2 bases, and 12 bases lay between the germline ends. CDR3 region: CASTKDSPYNEQFF. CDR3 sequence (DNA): TGCGCCAGCACCAAAGACTCGCCCTACAATGAGCAGTTCTTC.

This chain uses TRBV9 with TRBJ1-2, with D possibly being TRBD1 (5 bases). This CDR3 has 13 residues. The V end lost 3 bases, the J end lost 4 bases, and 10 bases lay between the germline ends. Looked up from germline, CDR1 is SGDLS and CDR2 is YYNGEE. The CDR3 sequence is CASSGRTIYGYTF. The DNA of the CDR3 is TGTGCCAGCAGCGGAAGGACAATCTATGGCTACACCTTC.

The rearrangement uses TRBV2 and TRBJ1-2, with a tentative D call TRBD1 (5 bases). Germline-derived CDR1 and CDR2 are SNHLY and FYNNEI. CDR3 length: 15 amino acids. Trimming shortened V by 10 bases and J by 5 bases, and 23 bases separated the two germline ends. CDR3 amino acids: CATRPGRRGIYGYTF. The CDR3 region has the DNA TGTGCCACCAGACCCGGACGGAGGGGAATTTATGGCTACACCTTC.

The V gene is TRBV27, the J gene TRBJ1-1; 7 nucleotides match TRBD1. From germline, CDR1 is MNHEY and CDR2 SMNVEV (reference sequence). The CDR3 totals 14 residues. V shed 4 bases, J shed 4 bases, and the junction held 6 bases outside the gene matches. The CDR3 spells CASSSWTGGTEAFF. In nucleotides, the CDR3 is TGTGCCAGCAGTTCCTGGACAGGAGGCACTGAAGCTTTCTTT.